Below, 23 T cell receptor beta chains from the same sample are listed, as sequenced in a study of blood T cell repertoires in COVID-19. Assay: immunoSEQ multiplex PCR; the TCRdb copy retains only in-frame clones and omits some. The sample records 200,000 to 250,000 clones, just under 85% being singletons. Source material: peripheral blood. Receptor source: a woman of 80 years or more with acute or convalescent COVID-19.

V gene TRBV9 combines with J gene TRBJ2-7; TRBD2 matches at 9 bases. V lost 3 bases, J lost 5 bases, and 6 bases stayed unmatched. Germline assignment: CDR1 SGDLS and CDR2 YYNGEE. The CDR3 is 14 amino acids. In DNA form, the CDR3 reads TGTGCCAGCAGCGCGTATAGCGGGAGAGACGAGCAGTACTTC. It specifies CASSAYSGRDEQYF.

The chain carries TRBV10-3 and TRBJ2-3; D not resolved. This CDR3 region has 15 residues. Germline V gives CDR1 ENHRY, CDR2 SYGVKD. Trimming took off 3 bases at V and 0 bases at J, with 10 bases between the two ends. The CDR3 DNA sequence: TGTGCCATCAGTGACCCAGGATCTAGCACAGATACGCAGTATTTT. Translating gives CAISDPGSSTDTQYF.

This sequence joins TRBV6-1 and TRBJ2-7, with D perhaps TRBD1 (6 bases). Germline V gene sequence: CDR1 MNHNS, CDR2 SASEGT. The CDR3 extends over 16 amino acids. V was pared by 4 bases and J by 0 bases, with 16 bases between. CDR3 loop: CASSAVRGFSSYEQYF. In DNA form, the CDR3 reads TGTGCCAGCAGTGCAGTTAGGGGGTTTAGCTCCTACGAGCAGTACTTC.

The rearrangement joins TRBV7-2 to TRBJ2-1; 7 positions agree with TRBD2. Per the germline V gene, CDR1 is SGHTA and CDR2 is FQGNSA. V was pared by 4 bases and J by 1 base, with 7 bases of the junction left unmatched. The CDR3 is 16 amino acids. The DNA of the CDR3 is TGTGCCAGCAGCTCCCGGGCTAGCGGTTCCTACAATGAGCAGTTCTTC. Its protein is CASSSRASGSYNEQFF.

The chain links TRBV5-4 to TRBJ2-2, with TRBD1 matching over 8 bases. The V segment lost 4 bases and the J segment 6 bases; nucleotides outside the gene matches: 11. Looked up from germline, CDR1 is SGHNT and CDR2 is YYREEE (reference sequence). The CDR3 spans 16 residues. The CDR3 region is CASSLLAGQGAGELFF. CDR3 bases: TGTGCCAGCAGCCTCTTGGCAGGACAGGGTGCCGGGGAGCTGTTTTTT. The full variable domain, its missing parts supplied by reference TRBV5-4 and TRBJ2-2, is ETGVTQSPTHLIKTRGQQVTLRCSSQSGHNTVSWYQQALGQGPQFIFQYYREEENGRGNFPPRFSGLQFPNYSSELNVNALELDDSALYLCASSLLAGQGAGELFFGEGSRLTVL.

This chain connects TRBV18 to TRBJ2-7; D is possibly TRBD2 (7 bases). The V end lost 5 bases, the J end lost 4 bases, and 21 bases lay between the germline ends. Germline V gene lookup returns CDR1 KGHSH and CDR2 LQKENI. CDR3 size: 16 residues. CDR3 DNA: TGTGCCAGCTCAGATTCAAGAGGCGGGGGCCTTTACGAGCAGTACTTC. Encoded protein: CASSDSRGGGLYEQYF.

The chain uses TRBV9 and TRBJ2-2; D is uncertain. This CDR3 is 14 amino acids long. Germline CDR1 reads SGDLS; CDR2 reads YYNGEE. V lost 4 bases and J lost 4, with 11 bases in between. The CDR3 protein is CASSRGFGTGELFF. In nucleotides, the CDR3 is TGTGCCAGCAGCCGTGGTTTCGGCACCGGGGAGCTGTTTTTT. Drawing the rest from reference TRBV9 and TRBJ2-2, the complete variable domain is DSGVTQTPKHLITATGQRVTLRCSPRSGDLSVYWYQQSLDQGLQFLIQYYNGEERAKGNILERFSAQQFPDLHSELNLSSLELGDSALYFCASSRGFGTGELFFGEGSRLTVL.

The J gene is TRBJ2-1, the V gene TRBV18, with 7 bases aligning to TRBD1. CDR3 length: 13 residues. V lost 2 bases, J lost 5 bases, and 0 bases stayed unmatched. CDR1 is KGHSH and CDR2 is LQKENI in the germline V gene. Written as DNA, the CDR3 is TGTGCCAGCTCACCAGGACAGGACAATGAGCAGTTCTTC. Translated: CASSPGQDNEQFF.

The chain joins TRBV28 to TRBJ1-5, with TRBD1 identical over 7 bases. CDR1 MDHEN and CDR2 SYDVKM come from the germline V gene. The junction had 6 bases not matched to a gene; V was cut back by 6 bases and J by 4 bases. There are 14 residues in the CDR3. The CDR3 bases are TGTGCCAGCAGGACCGGGACAGCAAATCAGCCCCAGCATTTT. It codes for CASRTGTANQPQHF.

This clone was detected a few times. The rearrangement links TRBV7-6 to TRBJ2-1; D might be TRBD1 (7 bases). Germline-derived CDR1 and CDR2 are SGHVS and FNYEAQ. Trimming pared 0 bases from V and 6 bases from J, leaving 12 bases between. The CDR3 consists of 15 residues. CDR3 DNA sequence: TGTGCCAGCAGCTTAGCGGGGACAGCGGGCAATGAGCAGTTCTTC. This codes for CASSLAGTAGNEQFF.

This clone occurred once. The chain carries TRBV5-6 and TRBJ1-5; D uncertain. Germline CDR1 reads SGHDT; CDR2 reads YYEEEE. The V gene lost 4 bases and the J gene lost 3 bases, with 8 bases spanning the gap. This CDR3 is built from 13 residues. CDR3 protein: CASSRTPNQPQHF. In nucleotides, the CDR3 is TGTGCCAGCAGCAGAACACCCAATCAGCCCCAGCATTTT.

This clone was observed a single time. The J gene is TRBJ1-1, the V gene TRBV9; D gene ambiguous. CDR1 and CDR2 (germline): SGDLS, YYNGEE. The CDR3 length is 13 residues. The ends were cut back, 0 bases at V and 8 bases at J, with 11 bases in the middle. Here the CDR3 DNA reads TGTGCCAGCAGCGTAGGTCCCGGGATCGAAGCTTTCTTT. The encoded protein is CASSVGPGIEAFF.

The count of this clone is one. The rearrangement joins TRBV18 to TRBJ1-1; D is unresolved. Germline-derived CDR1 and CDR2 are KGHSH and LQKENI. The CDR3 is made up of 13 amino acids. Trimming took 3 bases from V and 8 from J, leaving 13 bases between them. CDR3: CASSPSVGREAFF. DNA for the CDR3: TGTGCCAGCTCACCCTCGGTCGGCAGGGAAGCTTTCTTT.

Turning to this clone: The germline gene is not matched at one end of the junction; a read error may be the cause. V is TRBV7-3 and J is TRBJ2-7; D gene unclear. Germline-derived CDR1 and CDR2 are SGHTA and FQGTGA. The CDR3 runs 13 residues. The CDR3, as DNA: TGTGCCGGCAGCTTAAATTTTCAGTACGAGCAGTACTTC. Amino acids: CAGSLNFQYEQYF.

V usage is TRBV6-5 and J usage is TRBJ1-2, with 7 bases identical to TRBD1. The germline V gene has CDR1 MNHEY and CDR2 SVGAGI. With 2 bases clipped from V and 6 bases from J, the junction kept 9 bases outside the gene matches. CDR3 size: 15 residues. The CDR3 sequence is CASSYEDRDVDGYTF. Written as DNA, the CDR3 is TGTGCCAGCAGTTACGAAGACAGGGATGTAGATGGCTACACCTTC.

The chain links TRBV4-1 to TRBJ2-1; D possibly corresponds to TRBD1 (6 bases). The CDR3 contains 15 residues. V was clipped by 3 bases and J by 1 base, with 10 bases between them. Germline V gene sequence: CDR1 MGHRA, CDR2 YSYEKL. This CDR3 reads CASSQGQQSYNEQFF. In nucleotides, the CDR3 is TGCGCCAGCAGCCAGGGACAACAGTCCTACAATGAGCAGTTCTTC.

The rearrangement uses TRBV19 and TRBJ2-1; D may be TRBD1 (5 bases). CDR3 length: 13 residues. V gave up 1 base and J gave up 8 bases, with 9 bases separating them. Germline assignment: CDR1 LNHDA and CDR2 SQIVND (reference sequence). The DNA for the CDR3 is TGTGCCAGTAGTATAGGGTGGGGCTATGAGCAGTTCTTC. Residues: CASSIGWGYEQFF.

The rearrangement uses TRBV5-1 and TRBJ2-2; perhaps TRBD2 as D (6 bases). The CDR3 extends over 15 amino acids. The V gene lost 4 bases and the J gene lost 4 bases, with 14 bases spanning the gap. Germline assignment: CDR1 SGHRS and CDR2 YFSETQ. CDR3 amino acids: CASSIRESVTGELFF. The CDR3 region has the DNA TGCGCCAGCAGCATACGGGAGTCGGTCACCGGGGAGCTGTTTTTT.

CDR3 loop: CASNVGTGSSYNSPLHF. The CDR3 DNA reads as TGCGCCAGCAACGTCGGGACAGGGAGCTCCTATAATTCACCCCTCCACTTT. The rearrangement uses TRBV5-1 and TRBJ1-6, with 9 bases that match TRBD1. V shed 6 bases, J shed 0 bases, and the junction held 7 bases outside the gene matches. CDR1 SGHRS and CDR2 YFSETQ come from the germline V gene. This CDR3 spans 17 amino acids. The whole variable domain, filled in from reference TRBV5-1 and TRBJ1-6, reads KAGVTQTPRYLIKTRGQQVTLSCSPISGHRSVSWYQQTPGQGLQFLFEYFSETQRNKGNFPGRFSGRQFSNSRSEMNVSTLELGDSALYLCASNVGTGSSYNSPLHFGNGTRLTVT.

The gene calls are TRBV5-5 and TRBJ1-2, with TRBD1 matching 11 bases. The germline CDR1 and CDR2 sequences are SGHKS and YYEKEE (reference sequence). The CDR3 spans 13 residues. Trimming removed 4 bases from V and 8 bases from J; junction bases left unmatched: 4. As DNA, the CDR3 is TGTGCCAGCAGCCGGACAGGGGGCGACGGCTACACCTTC. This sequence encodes CASSRTGGDGYTF.

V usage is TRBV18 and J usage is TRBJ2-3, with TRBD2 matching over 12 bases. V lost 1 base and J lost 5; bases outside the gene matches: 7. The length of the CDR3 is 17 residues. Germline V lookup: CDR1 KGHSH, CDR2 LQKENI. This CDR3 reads CASSPRLAGVLRDTQYF. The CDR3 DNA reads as TGTGCCAGCTCACCACGACTAGCGGGGGTCCTCAGAGATACGCAGTATTTT.

The CDR3 is CASSLGDRAEAFF. DNA for the CDR3: TGCGCCAGCAGCTTGGGGGACAGGGCGGAAGCTTTCTTT. V usage is TRBV5-1 and J usage is TRBJ1-1, with 9 bases lining up with TRBD1. CDR3 size: 13 residues. The V segment lost 0 bases and the J segment 8 bases; nucleotides outside the gene matches: 2. Looked up from germline, CDR1 is SGHRS and CDR2 is YFSETQ.

The CDR3 loop reads CAWSVSTERLGYTF. As DNA, the CDR3 is TGTGCCTGGAGTGTAAGTACGGAGAGATTGGGCTACACCTTC. The V gene is TRBV30, the J gene TRBJ1-2; no firm D call. CDR3 length: 14 residues. CDR1 and CDR2 from the germline V gene are GTSNPN and SVGIG (reference sequence). The V end lost 0 bases, the J end lost 8 bases, and 16 bases lay between the germline ends.